The T cell receptor beta chain described here comes from a study of shared clonotypes between healthy human individuals. Germline V lookup: CDR1 SGHRS, CDR2 YFSETQ. V trimming: 3 bases; J trimming: 2 bases; junction bases outside the gene matches: 10. The CDR3 contains 17 residues. Only in-frame clones appear in the TCRdb table, and some are missing; sequencing was by immunoSEQ multiplex PCR. The sample has roughly 2.4 million clones, approximately 94% seen once; the top ten hold around 0.13%. The source is a man younger than 30 in good health. The chain uses TRBV5-1 and TRBJ2-2, with 7 nucleotides matching TRBD1. Input material: naive CD4+ T cells sorted from blood. Subset here: CD45RA+ positively selected. This CDR3 is CASSYSWGQNNTGELFF. As DNA, the CDR3 is TGCGCCAGCAGCTACTCTTGGGGACAGAACAACACCGGGGAGCTGTTTTTT.